One and the same sample provided the 32 T cell receptor beta chains below, sequenced in a study of blood T cell repertoires in COVID-19. Only in-frame clones appear in the TCRdb table, and some are missing; sequencing was by immunoSEQ multiplex PCR. The table shows roughly 72,000 clones, with about 80% occurring only once. The sequenced sample was peripheral blood. Receptors were obtained from an older man who had recovered from COVID-19.

The chain has TRBV10-3 and TRBJ1-6; D is ambiguous. The V end lost 6 bases, the J end lost 7 bases, and 13 bases lay between the germline ends. The CDR3 spans 14 residues. Germline V CDR1 and CDR2: ENHRY, SYGVKD. The CDR3 bases are TGTGCCATCAGCCCCGGTGGCGGCAATTCACCCCTCCACTTT. It encodes CAISPGGGNSPLHF.

This rearrangement joins TRBV18 to TRBJ1-5; the D gene is possibly TRBD1 (5 bases). This CDR3 contains 13 residues. Germline CDR1 reads KGHSH; CDR2 reads LQKENI. The V end was cut by 5 bases, the J end by 4 bases, with 9 bases between. The CDR3 DNA reads as TGTGCCAGCTCAGTCCAGGGTAATCAGCCCCAGCATTTT. Translating it yields CASSVQGNQPQHF.

This sequence joins TRBV28 and TRBJ1-2; 11 nucleotides agree with TRBD1. The germline CDR1 and CDR2 sequences are MDHEN and SYDVKM. Losses at the gene ends were 5 bases for V and 4 bases for J; bases not matched to a gene: 3. The CDR3 is made up of 14 amino acids. The CDR3 sequence: CASSAGTGGYGYTF. CDR3 nucleotide sequence: TGTGCCAGCAGTGCTGGGACAGGGGGCTATGGCTACACCTTC.

This chain joins TRBV4-1 and TRBJ2-3, with D possibly being TRBD2 (6 bases). The germline V gene encodes CDR1 MGHRA and CDR2 YSYEKL. The CDR3 totals 14 residues. Trimming stripped 5 bases from V and 2 bases from J, with 11 bases between. This CDR3 is CASSSGLNTDTQYF. The CDR3 region has the DNA TGCGCCAGCAGCTCGGGACTCAACACAGATACGCAGTATTTT.

This chain connects TRBV28 to TRBJ2-1; 8 nucleotides align to TRBD2. Losses at the gene ends were 3 bases for V and 2 bases for J; bases not matched to a gene: 3. The germline gives CDR1 MDHEN, CDR2 SYDVKM. The CDR3 contains 15 residues. The CDR3 nucleotides are TGTGCCAGCAGTTTTCGGCGGGAGGCCTACAATGAGCAGTTCTTC. Translation: CASSFRREAYNEQFF.

The gene calls are TRBV7-6 and TRBJ1-6; 7 nucleotides agree with TRBD1. This CDR3 has 14 amino acids. Losses at the gene ends were 1 base for V and 10 bases for J; bases not matched to a gene: 4. Germline lookup yields CDR1 SGHVS and CDR2 FNYEAQ. The CDR3 coding sequence is TGTGCCAGCAGCTTAGATACAGGGGACTCACCCCTCCACTTT. This sequence encodes CASSLDTGDSPLHF.

The genes are TRBV3-1 (or the pseudogene TRBV3-2) and TRBJ2-2, with no clear D. The germline V gene has CDR1 LGHDT and CDR2 YNNKEL (reference sequence). Trimming shortened V by 3 bases and J by 1 base, and 6 bases separated the two germline ends. This CDR3 has 14 amino acids. The CDR3 nucleotides are TGTGCCAGCAGCCAGAACAGGAACACCGGGGAGCTGTTTTTT. Its protein is CASSQNRNTGELFF.

The chain has TRBV18 and TRBJ1-5; D is undetermined. The CDR3 runs 14 residues. The germline V gene encodes CDR1 KGHSH and CDR2 LQKENI. V shed 3 bases and J shed 9 bases, with 15 bases lying between them. The CDR3 reads CASSPDGGLGPQHF. The DNA of the CDR3 is TGTGCCAGCTCACCGGACGGAGGTTTAGGGCCCCAGCATTTT.

In this sample, this clone turned up once. V and J are TRBV6-1 and TRBJ1-1, with 9 bases that match TRBD1. The CDR3 extends over 17 amino acids. With V trimmed by 2 bases and J by 3 bases, 10 bases remained unmatched. Germline V lookup: CDR1 MNHNS, CDR2 SASEGT. DNA for the CDR3: TGTGCCAGCAGTGAACCTGCAACAGGGGGCGTCTACACTGAAGCTTTCTTT. Protein product: CASSEPATGGVYTEAFF.

This chain uses TRBV7-3 with TRBJ2-2; D unresolved. The ends were cut back, 5 bases at V and 3 bases at J, with 7 bases in the middle. The germline gives CDR1 SGHTA, CDR2 FQGTGA. The CDR3 is 13 amino acids. Here the CDR3 reads CASSLQYTGELFF. The CDR3 nucleotides are TGTGCCAGCAGCCTTCAGTACACCGGGGAGCTGTTTTTT.

V is TRBV7-8 and J is TRBJ2-7; the match to TRBD2 covers 8 bases. This CDR3 spans 14 amino acids. Per germline, CDR1 SGHVS and CDR2 FQNEAQ. After removal of 1 base from V and 3 bases from J, the junction contained 2 bases not matched to a gene. The CDR3 coding sequence is TGTGCCAGCAGCTTAGTAGCGGGGAACTACGAGCAGTACTTC. This gives the protein CASSLVAGNYEQYF.

The genes are TRBV7-9 and TRBJ2-6; no clear D gene. Trimming took off 6 bases at V and 3 bases at J, with 12 bases between the two ends. Germline V gives CDR1 SEHNR, CDR2 FQNEAQ (reference sequence). This CDR3 region has 15 residues. The CDR3 DNA is TGTGCCAGCAGTCATGTGCGTCTTGGGGCCAACGTCCTGACTTTC. This gives the protein CASSHVRLGANVLTF.

This rearrangement joins TRBV9 to TRBJ1-1; maybe TRBD1 (6 bases). The CDR3 is 14 residues long. The germline V gene has CDR1 SGDLS and CDR2 YYNGEE. Trimming shortened V by 3 bases and J by 1 base, and 10 bases separated the two germline ends. The CDR3 region has the DNA TGTGCCAGCAGCGGACAGGCCCGGAACACTGAAGCTTTCTTT. It encodes CASSGQARNTEAFF.

This clone showed up just a few times. The V and J genes are TRBV28 and TRBJ2-7; D not resolved. V lost 6 bases, J lost 2 bases, and 17 bases lay in between. This CDR3 spans 15 amino acids. Looked up from germline, CDR1 is MDHEN and CDR2 is SYDVKM. CDR3 region: CASSTPGSPPYEQYF. As DNA, the CDR3 is TGTGCCAGCAGCACTCCCGGGTCCCCCCCCTACGAGCAGTACTTC.

This CDR3 reads CASSARQGGQPQHF. For the CDR3, the DNA is TGTGCCAGCAGCGCTCGGCAGGGAGGGCAGCCCCAGCATTTT. V is TRBV5-6 and J is TRBJ1-5; tentative D call: TRBD1 (5 bases). This CDR3 contains 14 residues. Germline loops: CDR1 SGHDT, CDR2 YYEEEE. Trimming took 4 bases from V and 7 from J, leaving 15 bases between them.

The chain uses TRBV3-1 (or the pseudogene TRBV3-2) and TRBJ1-3; D is undetermined. This CDR3 has 16 amino acids. CDR1 LGHDT and CDR2 YNNKEL come from the germline V gene (reference sequence). Trimming cost V 5 bases and J 0 bases, with 14 bases left between them. CDR3 in amino acids: CASSSLRVSSGNTIYF. As DNA, the CDR3 is TGTGCCAGCAGCTCATTACGGGTCAGCTCTGGAAACACCATATATTTT.

The gene calls are TRBV7-8 and TRBJ1-5, with D maybe TRBD1 (6 bases). Germline CDR1 SGHVS, CDR2 FQNEAQ. Trimming left V 5 bases short and J 7 bases short, with 15 bases between. The CDR3 length is 14 residues. CDR3 sequence reads: CASSPTGMEQPQHF. CDR3 nucleotides: TGTGCCAGCAGCCCCACAGGGATGGAACAGCCCCAGCATTTT. Using reference TRBV7-8 and TRBJ1-5 for the parts outside the CDR3, the full variable domain is GAGVSQSPRYKVAKRGQDVALRCDPISGHVSLFWYQQALGQGPEFLTYFQNEAQLDKSGLPSDRFFAERPEGSVSTLKIQRTQQEDSAVYLCASSPTGMEQPQHFGDGTRLSIL.

This clone appeared once. J is TRBJ1-1 and V is TRBV27; the match to TRBD1 covers 7 bases. Germline V gene sequence: CDR1 MNHEY, CDR2 SMNVEV (reference sequence). J was trimmed by 5 bases and V by 5 bases; bases with no gene match: 8. This CDR3 is 14 amino acids long. The CDR3 region is CASSRGGLETEAFF. The CDR3 DNA is TGTGCCAGCAGTCGAGGGGGCTTGGAGACTGAAGCTTTCTTT.

This chain connects TRBV12-3 or TRBV12-4 to TRBJ1-1; the match to TRBD1 covers 8 bases. V lost 5 bases to trimming and J lost 5 bases; unmatched junction nucleotides: 4. The CDR3 is 13 amino acids. In DNA, the CDR3 is TGTGCCAGCAGTGGGACAGGTGGGACTGAAGCTTTCTTT. Its translation is CASSGTGGTEAFF.

This sequence joins TRBV12-5 and TRBJ1-4; 8 nucleotides match TRBD1. CDR3 length: 14 residues. The germline V gene has CDR1 LGHNT and CDR2 FRNRAP. J gave up 7 bases and V 6 bases, and 7 bases lay outside the gene matches. CDR3 loop: CASGTGQGSEKLFF. CDR3 coding DNA: TGTGCTAGTGGGACTGGACAGGGATCTGAAAAACTGTTTTTT.

The CDR3 reads CASSSSVPPRTYEQYF. The CDR3 nucleotides are TGTGCCAGCAGTTCTTCCGTACCCCCGAGAACCTACGAGCAGTACTTC. The chain is built from TRBV28 and TRBJ2-7; D gene unclear. The germline V gene encodes CDR1 MDHEN and CDR2 SYDVKM. The V and J ends lost 4 bases and 2 bases respectively, with 18 bases between them. The CDR3 loop spans 16 amino acids.

This clone ranks as medium-sized. The rearrangement links TRBV30 to TRBJ1-5; D call uncertain. The V gene lost 1 base and the J gene lost 2 bases, with 9 bases spanning the gap. Germline-derived CDR1 and CDR2 are GTSNPN and SVGIG (reference sequence). CDR3 length equals 14 residues. The CDR3 coding sequence is TGTGCCTGGAGTGGCCCGGGAGGCAATCAGCCCCAGCATTTT. As protein: CAWSGPGGNQPQHF.

This clone was detected many times. The rearrangement joins TRBV7-9 to TRBJ2-6, with D possibly TRBD1 on 6 matching bases. The CDR3 contains 15 residues. V gave up 1 base and J gave up 4 bases, with 8 bases separating them. From germline, CDR1 is SEHNR and CDR2 FQNEAQ (reference sequence). The CDR3 DNA sequence: TGTGCCAGCAGCTTAGGGGGGCCGGGGGCCAACGTCCTGACTTTC. This encodes CASSLGGPGANVLTF.

The chain carries TRBV7-2 and TRBJ1-1; weak D call: TRBD1 (5 bases). Germline V CDR1 and CDR2: SGHTA, FQGNSA. Trimming shortened V by 2 bases and J by 4 bases, and 14 bases separated the two germline ends. CDR3 size: 15 residues. CDR3 sequence (DNA): TGTGCCAGCAGCTTAATCCAGGGCGTTGGCACTGAAGCTTTCTTT. Protein: CASSLIQGVGTEAFF. Variable domain in full (rest from reference TRBV7-2 and TRBJ1-1): GAGVSQSPSNKVTEKGKDVELRCDPISGHTALYWYRQSLGQGLEFLIYFQGNSAPDKSGLPSDRFSAERTGGSVSTLTIQRTQQEDSAVYLCASSLIQGVGTEAFFGQGTRLTVV.

The gene calls are TRBV27 and TRBJ2-6; D uncertain. The germline V and J ends were trimmed by 2 bases and 0 bases, with 11 bases remaining between them. The CDR3 is 17 residues long. Germline CDR1 and CDR2: MNHEY and SMNVEV (reference sequence). In nucleotides, the CDR3 is TGTGCCAGCAGTTTACTCCGGTCCAACTCTGGGGCCAACGTCCTGACTTTC. Amino acids: CASSLLRSNSGANVLTF.

The genes are TRBV5-1 and TRBJ1-5, with 7 bases that match TRBD1. This CDR3 has 15 residues. From germline, CDR1 is SGHRS and CDR2 YFSETQ. Trimming cost V 4 bases and J 5 bases; bases outside gene matches: 9. DNA for the CDR3: TGCGCCAGCAGCCCCGGGACAGCCCCCGATCAGCCCCAGCATTTT. Amino acids: CASSPGTAPDQPQHF. Variable domain in full (rest from reference TRBV5-1 and TRBJ1-5): KAGVTQTPRYLIKTRGQQVTLSCSPISGHRSVSWYQQTPGQGLQFLFEYFSETQRNKGNFPGRFSGRQFSNSRSEMNVSTLELGDSALYLCASSPGTAPDQPQHFGDGTRLSIL.

V is TRBV6-5 and J is TRBJ1-6; D gene uncertain. Germline loops: CDR1 MNHEY, CDR2 SVGAGI. The ends were cut back, 2 bases at V and 0 bases at J, with 8 bases in the middle. This CDR3 comprises 16 residues. The CDR3 bases are TGTGCCAGCAGTTACAGCGGGGACTCCTATAATTCACCCCTCCACTTT. This encodes CASSYSGDSYNSPLHF.

This clone has only a few counts. This rearrangement joins TRBV6-5 to TRBJ1-2, with 7 positions matching TRBD1. V shed 2 bases, J shed 8 bases, and the junction held 5 bases outside the gene matches. This CDR3 is 13 amino acids long. CDR1 is MNHEY and CDR2 is SVGAGI in the germline V gene. CDR3 nucleotides: TGTGCCAGCAGTTACCCGGACAGGCCCGGCTACACCTTC. Its translation: CASSYPDRPGYTF.

The chain employs TRBV28 and TRBJ1-1, with unresolved D. Germline CDR1 MDHEN, CDR2 SYDVKM. The V end was cut by 6 bases, the J end by 3 bases, with 17 bases between. The CDR3 consists of 15 residues. CDR3 in DNA: TGTGCCAGCAGCCGAGGAGTAGAGGTGGACACTGAAGCTTTCTTT. This gives the protein CASSRGVEVDTEAFF.

The chain joins TRBV18 to TRBJ1-2; 9 positions match TRBD1. The CDR3 has 13 amino acids. CDR1 is KGHSH, CDR2 LQKENI, per germline. V trimming: 6 bases; J trimming: 7 bases; junction bases outside the gene matches: 6. CDR3 nucleotide sequence: TGTGCCAGCTCGGATGGACAGGGGCTTGGCTACACCTTC. It codes for CASSDGQGLGYTF.

The chain employs TRBV28 and TRBJ2-7; the match to TRBD2 covers 7 bases. This CDR3 region has 15 residues. CDR1 and CDR2 from the germline V gene are MDHEN and SYDVKM. J gave up 0 bases and V 4 bases, and 6 bases lay outside the gene matches. CDR3 in amino acids: CASSSRGEVSYEQYF. The DNA for the CDR3 is TGTGCCAGCAGTTCCCGGGGGGAGGTCTCCTACGAGCAGTACTTC.

The CDR3 loop is CSVEYAGTRGNEQYF. The CDR3 DNA follows: TGCAGCGTTGAATATGCCGGGACTAGAGGCAACGAGCAGTACTTC. J is TRBJ2-7 and V is TRBV29-1, with TRBD2 matching 8 bases. CDR1 SQVTM and CDR2 ANQGSEA come from the germline V gene. This CDR3 has 15 residues. Losses at the gene ends were 2 bases for V and 5 bases for J; bases not matched to a gene: 11.